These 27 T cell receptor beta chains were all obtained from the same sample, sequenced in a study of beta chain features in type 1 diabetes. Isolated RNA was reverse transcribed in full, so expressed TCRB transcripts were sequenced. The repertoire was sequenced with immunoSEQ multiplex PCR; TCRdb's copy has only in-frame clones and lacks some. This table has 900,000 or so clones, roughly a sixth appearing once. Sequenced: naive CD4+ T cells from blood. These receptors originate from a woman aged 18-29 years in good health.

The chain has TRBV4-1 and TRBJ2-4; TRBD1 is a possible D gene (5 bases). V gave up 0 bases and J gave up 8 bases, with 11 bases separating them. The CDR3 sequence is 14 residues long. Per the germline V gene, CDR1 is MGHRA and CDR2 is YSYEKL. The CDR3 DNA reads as TGCGCCAGCAGCCAAGAGCCGCAGGGCCACATTCAGTACTTC. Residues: CASSQEPQGHIQYF.

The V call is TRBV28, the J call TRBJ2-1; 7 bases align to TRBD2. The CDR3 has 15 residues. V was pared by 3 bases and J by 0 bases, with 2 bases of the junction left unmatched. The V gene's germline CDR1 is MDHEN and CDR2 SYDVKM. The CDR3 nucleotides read TGTGCCAGCAGTTTTGGGGGGGGCTCCTACAATGAGCAGTTCTTC. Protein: CASSFGGGSYNEQFF.

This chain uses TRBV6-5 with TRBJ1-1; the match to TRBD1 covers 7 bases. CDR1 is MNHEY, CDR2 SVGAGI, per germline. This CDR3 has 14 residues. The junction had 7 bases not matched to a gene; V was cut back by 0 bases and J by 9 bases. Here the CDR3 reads CASSYSSHRGKAFF. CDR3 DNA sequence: TGTGCCAGCAGTTACTCATCACACAGGGGAAAAGCTTTCTTT.

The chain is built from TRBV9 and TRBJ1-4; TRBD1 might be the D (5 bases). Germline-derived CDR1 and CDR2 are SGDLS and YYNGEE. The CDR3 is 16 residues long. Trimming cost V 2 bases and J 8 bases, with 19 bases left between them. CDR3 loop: CASSVGEGPPEEKLFF. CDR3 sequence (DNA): TGTGCCAGCAGCGTGGGGGAGGGGCCTCCAGAAGAAAAACTGTTTTTT. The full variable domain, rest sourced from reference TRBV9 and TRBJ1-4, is DSGVTQTPKHLITATGQRVTLRCSPRSGDLSVYWYQQSLDQGLQFLIQYYNGEERAKGNILERFSAQQFPDLHSELNLSSLELGDSALYFCASSVGEGPPEEKLFFGSGTQLSVL.

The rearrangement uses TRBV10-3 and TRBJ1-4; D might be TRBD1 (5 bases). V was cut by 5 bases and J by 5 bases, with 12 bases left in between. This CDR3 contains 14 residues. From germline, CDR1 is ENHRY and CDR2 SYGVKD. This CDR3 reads CAISSQGVNEKLFF. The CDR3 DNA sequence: TGTGCCATCAGTAGCCAGGGCGTAAATGAAAAACTGTTTTTT.

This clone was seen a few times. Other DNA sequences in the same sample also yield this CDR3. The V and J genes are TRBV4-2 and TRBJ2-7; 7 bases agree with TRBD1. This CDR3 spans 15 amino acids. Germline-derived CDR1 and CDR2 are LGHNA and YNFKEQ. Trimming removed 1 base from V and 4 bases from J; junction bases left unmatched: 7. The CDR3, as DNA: TGTGCCAGCAGCCAAGCCACAGGGGTCTTGTACGAGCAGTACTTC. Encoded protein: CASSQATGVLYEQYF.

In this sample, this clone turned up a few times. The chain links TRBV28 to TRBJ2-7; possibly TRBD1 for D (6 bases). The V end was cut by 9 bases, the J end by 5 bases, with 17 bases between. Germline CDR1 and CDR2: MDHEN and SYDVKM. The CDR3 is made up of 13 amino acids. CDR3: CARLQGVLHEQYF. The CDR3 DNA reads TGTGCCAGGCTACAGGGAGTTTTACACGAGCAGTACTTC.

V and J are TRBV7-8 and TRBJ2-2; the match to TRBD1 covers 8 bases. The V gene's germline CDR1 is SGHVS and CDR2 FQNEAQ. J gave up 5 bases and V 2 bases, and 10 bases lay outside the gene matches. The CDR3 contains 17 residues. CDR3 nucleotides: TGTGCCAGCAGCTTAAAGACAGGGGTCCCCTATACCGGGGAGCTGTTTTTT. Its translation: CASSLKTGVPYTGELFF.

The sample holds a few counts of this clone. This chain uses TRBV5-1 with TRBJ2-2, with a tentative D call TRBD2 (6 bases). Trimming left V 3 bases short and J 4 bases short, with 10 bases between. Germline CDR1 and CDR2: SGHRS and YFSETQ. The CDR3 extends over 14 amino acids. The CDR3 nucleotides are TGCGCCAGCAGCTCGGGACTCAGCACCGGGGAGCTGTTTTTT. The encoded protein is CASSSGLSTGELFF.

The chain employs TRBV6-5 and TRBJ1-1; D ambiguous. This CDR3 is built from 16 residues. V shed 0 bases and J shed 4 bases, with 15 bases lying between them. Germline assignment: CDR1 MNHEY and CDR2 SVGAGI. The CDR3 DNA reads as TGTGCCAGCAGTTACTCCGATCAGTTCTGGGGCACTGAAGCTTTCTTT. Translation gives CASSYSDQFWGTEAFF.

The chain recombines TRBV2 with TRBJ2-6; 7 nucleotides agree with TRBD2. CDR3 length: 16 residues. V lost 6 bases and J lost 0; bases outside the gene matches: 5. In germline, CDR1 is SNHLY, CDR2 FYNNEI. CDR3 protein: CASSSGMISGANVLTF. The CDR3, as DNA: TGTGCCAGCAGCAGCGGGATGATCTCTGGGGCCAACGTCCTGACTTTC.

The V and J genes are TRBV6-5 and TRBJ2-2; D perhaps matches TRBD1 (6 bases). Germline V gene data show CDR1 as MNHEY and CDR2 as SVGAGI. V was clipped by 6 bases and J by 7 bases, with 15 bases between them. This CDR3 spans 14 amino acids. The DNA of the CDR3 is TGTGCCAGCAGCCGCAGCAGGGGCGTCGGGGAGCTGTTTTTT. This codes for CASSRSRGVGELFF.

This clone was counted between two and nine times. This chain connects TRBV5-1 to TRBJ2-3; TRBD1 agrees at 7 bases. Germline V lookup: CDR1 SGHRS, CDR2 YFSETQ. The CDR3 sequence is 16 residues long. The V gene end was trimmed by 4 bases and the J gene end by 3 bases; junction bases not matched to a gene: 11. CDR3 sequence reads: CASSRTTQGQTDTQYF. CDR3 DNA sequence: TGCGCCAGCAGCCGTACCACACAGGGGCAGACAGATACGCAGTATTTT.

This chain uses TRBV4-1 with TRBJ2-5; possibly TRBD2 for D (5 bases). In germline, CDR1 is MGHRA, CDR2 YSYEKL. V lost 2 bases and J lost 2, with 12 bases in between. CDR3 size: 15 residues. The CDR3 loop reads CASSQPPGFQETQYF. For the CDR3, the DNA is TGCGCCAGCAGCCAACCCCCGGGGTTTCAAGAGACCCAGTACTTC.

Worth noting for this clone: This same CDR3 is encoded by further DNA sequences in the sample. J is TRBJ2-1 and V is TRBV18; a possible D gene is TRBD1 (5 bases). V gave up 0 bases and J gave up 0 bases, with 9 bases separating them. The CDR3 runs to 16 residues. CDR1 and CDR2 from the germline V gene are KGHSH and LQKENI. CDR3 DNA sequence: TGTGCCAGCTCACCACCCCGACAGAGCTCCTACAATGAGCAGTTCTTC. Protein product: CASSPPRQSSYNEQFF. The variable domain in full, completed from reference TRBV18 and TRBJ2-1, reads NAGVMQNPRHLVRRRGQEARLRCSPMKGHSHVYWYRQLPEEGLKFMVYLQKENIIDESGMPKERFSAEFPKEGPSILRIQQVVRGDSAAYFCASSPPRQSSYNEQFFGPGTRLTVL.

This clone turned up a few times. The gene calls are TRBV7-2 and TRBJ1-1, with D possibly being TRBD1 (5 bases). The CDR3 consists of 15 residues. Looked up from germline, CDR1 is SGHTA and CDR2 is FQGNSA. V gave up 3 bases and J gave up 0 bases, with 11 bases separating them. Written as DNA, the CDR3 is TGTGCCAGCAGCTTCCGGGGCACGCTGAACACTGAAGCTTTCTTT. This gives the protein CASSFRGTLNTEAFF.

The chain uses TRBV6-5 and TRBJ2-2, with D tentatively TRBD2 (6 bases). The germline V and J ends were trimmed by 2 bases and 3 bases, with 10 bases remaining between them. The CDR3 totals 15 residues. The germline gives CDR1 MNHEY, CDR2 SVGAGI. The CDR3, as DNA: TGTGCCAGCAGTTACGGCGGAGGGCACACCGGGGAGCTGTTTTTT. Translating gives CASSYGGGHTGELFF.

The CDR3 sequence: CASSLRQSAYNEQFF. DNA for the CDR3: TGTGCCAGCAGCTTACGACAGAGTGCCTACAATGAGCAGTTCTTC. The rearrangement uses TRBV7-3 and TRBJ2-1; possibly TRBD1 for D (5 bases). Germline CDR1 reads SGHTA; CDR2 reads FQGTGA. Trimming stripped 2 bases from V and 2 bases from J, with 10 bases between. The CDR3 length is 15 residues.

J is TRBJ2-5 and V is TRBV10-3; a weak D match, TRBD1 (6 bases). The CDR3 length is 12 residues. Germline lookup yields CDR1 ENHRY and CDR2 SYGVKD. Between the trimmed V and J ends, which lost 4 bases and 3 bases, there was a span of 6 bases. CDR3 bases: TGTGCCATCAGTGCAGGGGAAGAGACCCAGTACTTC. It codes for CAISAGEETQYF.

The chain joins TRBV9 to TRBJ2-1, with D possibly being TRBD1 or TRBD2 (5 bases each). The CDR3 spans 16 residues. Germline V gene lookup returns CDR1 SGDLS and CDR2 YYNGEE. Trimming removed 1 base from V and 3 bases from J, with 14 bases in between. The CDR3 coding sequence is TGTGCCAGCAGCGTATCAGGGACGCCTATCTACAATGAGCAGTTCTTC. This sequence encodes CASSVSGTPIYNEQFF.

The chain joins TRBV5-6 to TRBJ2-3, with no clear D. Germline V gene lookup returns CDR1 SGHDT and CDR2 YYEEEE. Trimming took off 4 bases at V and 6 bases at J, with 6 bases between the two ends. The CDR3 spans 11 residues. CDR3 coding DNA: TGTGCCAGCAGCCGGAGTGATACGCAGTATTTT. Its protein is CASSRSDTQYF.

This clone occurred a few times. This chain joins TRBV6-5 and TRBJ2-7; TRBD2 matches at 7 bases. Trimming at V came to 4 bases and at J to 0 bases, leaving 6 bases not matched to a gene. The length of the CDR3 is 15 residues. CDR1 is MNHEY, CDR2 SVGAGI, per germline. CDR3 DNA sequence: TGTGCCAGCAGTTTCACTAGCGCGAGCTCCTACGAGCAGTACTTC. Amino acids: CASSFTSASSYEQYF.

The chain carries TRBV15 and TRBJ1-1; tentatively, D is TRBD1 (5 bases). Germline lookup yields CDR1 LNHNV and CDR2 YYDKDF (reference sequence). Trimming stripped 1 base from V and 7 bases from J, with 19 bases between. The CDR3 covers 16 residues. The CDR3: CATSRAQGLRRFEAFF. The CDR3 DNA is TGTGCCACCAGCAGAGCCCAGGGACTTCGACGTTTTGAAGCTTTCTTT.

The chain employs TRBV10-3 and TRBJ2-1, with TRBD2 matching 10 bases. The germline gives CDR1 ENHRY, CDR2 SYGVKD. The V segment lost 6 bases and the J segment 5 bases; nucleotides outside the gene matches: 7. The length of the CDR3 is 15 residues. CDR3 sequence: CAISPALAGNNEQFF. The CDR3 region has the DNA TGTGCCATCAGCCCGGCACTAGCGGGAAACAATGAGCAGTTCTTC.

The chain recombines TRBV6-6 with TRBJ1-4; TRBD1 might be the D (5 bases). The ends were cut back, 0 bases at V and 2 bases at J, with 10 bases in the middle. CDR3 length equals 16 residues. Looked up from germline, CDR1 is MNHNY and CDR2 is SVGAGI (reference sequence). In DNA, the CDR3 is TGTGCCAGCAGTTACTCATGGCCAGGGACTAATGAAAAACTGTTTTTT. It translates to CASSYSWPGTNEKLFF.

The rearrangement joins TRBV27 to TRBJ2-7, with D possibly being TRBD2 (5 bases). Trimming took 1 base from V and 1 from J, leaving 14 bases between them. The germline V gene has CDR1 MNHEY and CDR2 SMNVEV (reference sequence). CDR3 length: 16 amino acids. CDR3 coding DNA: TGTGCCAGCAGTTTATGGGGTGCTAGCAGATCCTACGAGCAGTACTTC. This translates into CASSLWGASRSYEQYF.

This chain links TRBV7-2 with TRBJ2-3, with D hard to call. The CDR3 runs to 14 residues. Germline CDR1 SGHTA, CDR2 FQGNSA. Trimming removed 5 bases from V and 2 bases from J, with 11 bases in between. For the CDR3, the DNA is TGTGCCAGCAGCGCTAGGCGAACCACAGATACGCAGTATTTT. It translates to CASSARRTTDTQYF.